The 32 T cell receptor beta chains reported below all come from one sample, sequenced in a study of T-cell memory formation after mild COVID-19. In TCRdb, the 5' RACE reads were re-called with MiXCR into one record per CDR3 protein. The table includes 210,000 or so distinct CDR3 sequences, around 25% detected once. Sequencing was performed on PBMCs or a T cell subset sorted from them (not recorded which). Source of these receptors: an adult woman who had mild COVID-19 (a few samples of this study predate the infection). Cell type and time point are not known.

The CDR3 bases are TGCAGCGTTAGCGGGCCTGCCTACGAGCAGTACTTC. Translated, it gives CSVSGPAYEQYF. The chain employs TRBV29-1 and TRBJ2-7; D is possibly TRBD2 (6 bases). The germline CDR1 and CDR2 sequences are SQVTM and ANQGSEA. Trimming took 5 bases from V and 2 from J, leaving 10 bases between them. The CDR3 is made up of 12 amino acids.

This chain uses TRBV12-3 or TRBV12-4 with TRBJ2-1, with 7 bases aligning to TRBD2. With V trimmed by 6 bases and J by 10 bases, 18 bases remained unmatched. This CDR3 region has 16 residues. In nucleotides, the CDR3 is TGTGCCAGCAGCCCACTCGGAGCTAGCGGTCGGGGGGAGCAGTTCTTC. This sequence encodes CASSPLGASGRGEQFF.

The V call is TRBV7-2, the J call TRBJ1-6; D remains unclear. CDR1 is SGHTA and CDR2 is FQGNSA in the germline V gene. The CDR3 spans 13 residues. Trimming pared 0 bases from V and 12 bases from J, leaving 9 bases between. CDR3 sequence (DNA): TGTGCCAGCAGCTTAGCGGACCTTCAACCCCTCCACTTT. Translation: CASSLADLQPLHF.

This clonotype was observed a few times. A junction boundary mismatches the germline segment, possibly from a read error. The chain uses TRBV2 and TRBJ2-3, with 8 bases matching TRBD1. Germline CDR1 is SNHLY and CDR2 is FYNNEI. This CDR3 has 13 amino acids. The DNA of the CDR3 is TGTGCCAGCCTTGAGATTCGACAGGGGAGGAGGAATTTT. Its protein is CASLEIRQGRRNF.

The chain recombines TRBV27 with TRBJ2-1, with 9 nucleotides matching TRBD2. The CDR3 covers 15 residues. Trimming at V came to 5 bases and at J to 4 bases, leaving 6 bases not matched to a gene. Germline-derived CDR1 and CDR2 are MNHEY and SMNVEV (reference sequence). CDR3 region: CASSPFSGGYNEQFF. In nucleotides, the CDR3 is TGTGCCAGCAGTCCGTTTAGCGGGGGTTACAATGAGCAGTTCTTC.

This clonotype was counted at least ten times. The CDR3 here is CASSLWVGQETQYF. The CDR3 nucleotides read TGTGCCAGCAGTTTATGGGTCGGCCAAGAGACCCAGTACTTC. The chain links TRBV27 to TRBJ2-5; unclear D gene. V dropped 1 base and J dropped 1 base, with 7 bases sitting between them. The germline V gene encodes CDR1 MNHEY and CDR2 SMNVEV (reference sequence). The CDR3 covers 14 residues.

A few counts support this clonotype. V gene TRBV5-1 combines with J gene TRBJ2-1, with a weak D call TRBD2 (5 bases). The CDR3 contains 17 residues. Trimming cost V 0 bases and J 2 bases, with 15 bases left between them. The V gene's germline CDR1 is SGHRS and CDR2 YFSETQ. CDR3 sequence reads: CASSLGRSSSTYNEQFF. CDR3 DNA: TGCGCCAGCAGCTTGGGACGTTCTAGCTCGACCTACAATGAGCAGTTCTTC.

In its sample, this clonotype was seen a few times. The V call is TRBV20-1, the J call TRBJ2-2; a possible D gene is TRBD2 (5 bases). Per the germline V gene, CDR1 is DFQATT and CDR2 is SNEGSKA (reference sequence). Trimming took 6 bases from V and 1 from J, leaving 12 bases between them. The CDR3 loop spans 14 amino acids. CDR3 sequence (DNA): TGCAGTGCCGCGAATCGGGGGAACACCGGGGAGCTGTTTTTT. It encodes CSAANRGNTGELFF.

The rearrangement links TRBV21-1 to TRBJ2-1. TRBV21-1 counts as a pseudogene. The CDR3 extends over 12 amino acids. CDR3 loop: CASCRSGNEQFF. The CDR3 bases are TGTGCCAGCTGTAGGTCTGGGAATGAGCAGTTCTTC.

The chain combines TRBV20-1 with TRBJ2-3; 12 bases fit TRBD2. In germline, CDR1 is DFQATT, CDR2 SNEGSKA (reference sequence). The CDR3 contains 15 residues. Trimming at V came to 5 bases and at J to 4 bases, leaving 7 bases not matched to a gene. The CDR3 spells CSAQTLAGGPDTQYF. The DNA for the CDR3 is TGCAGTGCTCAAACTCTAGCGGGGGGGCCAGATACGCAGTATTTT.

The chain couples TRBV11-3 to TRBJ2-1; D is undetermined. Germline CDR1 and CDR2: SGHNT and YENEEA. V shed 2 bases and J shed 6 bases, with 14 bases lying between them. The CDR3 is 15 amino acids. CDR3 protein: CASSLSIAGVNEQFF. The CDR3 region has the DNA TGTGCCAGCAGCTTAAGTATTGCTGGTGTCAATGAGCAGTTCTTC.

This sequence joins TRBV30 and TRBJ2-5, with 9 bases lining up with TRBD1. V shed 1 base and J 4 bases; nucleotides not matched to a gene: 7. The V gene's germline CDR1 is GTSNPN and CDR2 SVGIG (reference sequence). This CDR3 is 15 amino acids long. In DNA form, the CDR3 reads TGTGCCTGGAGTGACGGGGACAGGGATAGAGAGACCCAGTACTTC. The encoded protein is CAWSDGDRDRETQYF. The full variable domain, in which reference TRBV30 and TRBJ2-5 provide the parts outside the CDR3, is SQTIHQWPATLVQPVGSPLSLECTVEGTSNPNLYWYRQAAGRGLQLLFYSVGIGQISSEVPQNLSASRPQDRQFILSSKKLLLSDSGFYLCAWSDGDRDRETQYFGPGTRLLVL.

This clonotype turned up a few times. The chain couples TRBV5-1 to TRBJ1-2; 9 bases align to TRBD1. The germline V gene has CDR1 SGHRS and CDR2 YFSETQ. CDR3 size: 14 residues. V dropped 4 bases and J dropped 6; count of bases not matched to a gene: 7. The CDR3 sequence is CASSRDRVWNGYTF. The CDR3 DNA follows: TGCGCCAGCAGCAGGGACAGGGTATGGAATGGCTACACCTTC. The variable domain in full, with the rest retrieved from reference TRBV5-1 and TRBJ1-2, is KAGVTQTPRYLIKTRGQQVTLSCSPISGHRSVSWYQQTPGQGLQFLFEYFSETQRNKGNFPGRFSGRQFSNSRSEMNVSTLELGDSALYLCASSRDRVWNGYTFGSGTRLTVV.

The V and J genes are TRBV7-2 and TRBJ1-3; no definite D call. The length of the CDR3 is 15 residues. The germline V gene encodes CDR1 SGHTA and CDR2 FQGNSA. V gave up 3 bases and J gave up 0 bases, with 9 bases separating them. The CDR3 here is CASSLIPSSGNTIYF. The CDR3 DNA sequence: TGTGCCAGCAGCTTGATTCCAAGCTCTGGAAACACCATATATTTT. The full variable domain, with the rest looked up from reference TRBV7-2 and TRBJ1-3, is GAGVSQSPSNKVTEKGKDVELRCDPISGHTALYWYRQSLGQGLEFLIYFQGNSAPDKSGLPSDRFSAERTGGSVSTLTIQRTQQEDSAVYLCASSLIPSSGNTIYFGEGSWLTVV.

The rearrangement links TRBV20-1 to TRBJ2-5; 9 bases align to TRBD1. This CDR3 region has 15 residues. Germline CDR1 reads DFQATT; CDR2 reads SNEGSKA (reference sequence). Trimming removed 3 bases from V and 0 bases from J; junction bases left unmatched: 5. The CDR3 protein is CSASPGTGYQETQYF. The CDR3 DNA is TGCAGTGCTAGTCCCGGGACAGGGTACCAAGAGACCCAGTACTTC.

The chain recombines TRBV7-6 with TRBJ1-3; the D is unclear. Trimming cost V 1 base and J 0 bases, with 10 bases left between them. There are 16 residues in the CDR3. The germline gives CDR1 SGHVS, CDR2 FNYEAQ. The CDR3 reads CASSLVKGSSGNTIYF. CDR3 nucleotides: TGTGCCAGCAGCTTAGTTAAAGGGTCCTCTGGAAACACCATATATTTT. Full variable domain (remainder filled in from reference TRBV7-6 and TRBJ1-3): GAGVSQSPRYKVTKRGQDVALRCDPISGHVSLYWYRQALGQGPEFLTYFNYEAQQDKSGLPNDRFSAERPEGSISTLTIQRTEQRDSAMYRCASSLVKGSSGNTIYFGEGSWLTVV.

This clonotype was seen a single time. The chain joins TRBV19 to TRBJ1-5, with no clear D. Germline CDR1 and CDR2: LNHDA and SQIVND (reference sequence). This CDR3 has 12 residues. Trimming took 5 bases from V and 6 from J, leaving 8 bases between them. CDR3 protein: CASSLGIQPQHF. In DNA, the CDR3 is TGTGCCAGTAGTTTGGGAATTCAGCCCCAGCATTTT.

This clonotype was seen only a few times. This chain joins TRBV3-1 and TRBJ2-2; D is ambiguous. V was cut by 1 base and J by 6 bases, with 6 bases left in between. Germline V gene data show CDR1 as LGHDT and CDR2 as YNNKEL (reference sequence). CDR3 size: 13 residues. Here the CDR3 reads CASSQGMPGELFF. Here the CDR3 DNA reads TGTGCCAGCAGCCAAGGAATGCCCGGGGAGCTGTTTTTT.

The rearrangement links TRBV6-5 to TRBJ1-2; TRBD1 might be the D (5 bases). V was cut by 3 bases and J by 6 bases, with 11 bases left in between. The CDR3 loop spans 13 amino acids. Germline V gene sequence: CDR1 MNHEY, CDR2 SVGAGI. The CDR3 nucleotides read TGTGCCAGCAGTTATAACAGGATCGATGGCTACACCTTC. Encoded protein: CASSYNRIDGYTF.

V is TRBV7-9 and J is TRBJ2-5; TRBD1 agrees at 8 bases. Germline values: CDR1 SEHNR, CDR2 FQNEAQ (reference sequence). This CDR3 spans 14 amino acids. Germline trimming cut 4 bases from V and 1 base from J; bases unmatched to any gene: 2. The CDR3 protein is CASSSDRAQETQYF. The CDR3 DNA follows: TGTGCCAGCAGCTCGGACAGGGCCCAAGAGACCCAGTACTTC.

The CDR3 DNA sequence: TGTGCCAGTAGTATAGGACAGACTCTAGCCAAAAACATTCAGTACTTC. It is translated as CASSIGQTLAKNIQYF. V gene TRBV19 combines with J gene TRBJ2-4; D may be TRBD1 (5 bases). CDR1 LNHDA and CDR2 SQIVND come from the germline V gene (reference sequence). V was pared by 1 base and J by 0 bases, with 10 bases between. This CDR3 is built from 16 residues.

This clonotype was recorded a few times. This chain connects TRBV25-1 to TRBJ2-7, with 9 bases fitting TRBD1. This CDR3 is 15 amino acids long. With 5 bases clipped from V and 2 bases from J, the junction kept 7 bases outside the gene matches. From germline, CDR1 is MGHDK and CDR2 SYGVNS. DNA for the CDR3: TGTGCCAGCAGTTACCGGGACAGGGTCCCCTACGAGCAGTACTTC. Translated: CASSYRDRVPYEQYF.

The chain has TRBV9 and TRBJ1-1, with D possibly TRBD1 on 5 matching bases. Germline V gene lookup returns CDR1 SGDLS and CDR2 YYNGEE. The CDR3 is 15 amino acids. V lost 0 bases, J lost 0 bases, and 9 bases lay in between. The CDR3: CASSVDGALNTEAFF. For the CDR3, the DNA is TGTGCCAGCAGCGTAGACGGGGCCTTGAACACTGAAGCTTTCTTT.

The chain has TRBV18 and TRBJ1-1; possible D gene TRBD1, 6 bases. The germline V gene has CDR1 KGHSH and CDR2 LQKENI. The V gene lost 3 bases and the J gene lost 5 bases, with 13 bases spanning the gap. This CDR3 spans 14 amino acids. The CDR3, as DNA: TGTGCCAGCTCACCCGGGACACCAGGGACTGAAGCTTTCTTT. It translates to CASSPGTPGTEAFF.

The genes are TRBV20-1 and TRBJ2-5, with TRBD2 identical over 15 bases. Unmatched junction bases numbered 3, after V lost 1 base and J lost 3 bases. CDR3 size: 16 residues. Germline V gene lookup returns CDR1 DFQATT and CDR2 SNEGSKA (reference sequence). Here the CDR3 DNA reads TGCAGTGCTAGAGGGACTAGCGGGGGGGCAGAAGAGACCCAGTACTTC. Its protein is CSARGTSGGAEETQYF.

The chain joins TRBV5-1 to TRBJ2-3; TRBD2 aligns across 10 bases. The length of the CDR3 is 15 residues. V gave up 4 bases and J gave up 4 bases; unmatched junction bases: 6. Germline CDR1 SGHRS, CDR2 YFSETQ. As DNA, the CDR3 is TGCGCCAGCAGCCTCTCCGGGACTAGCGCAGATACGCAGTATTTT. Its protein is CASSLSGTSADTQYF. The complete variable domain, with remaining parts taken from reference TRBV5-1 and TRBJ2-3, reads KAGVTQTPRYLIKTRGQQVTLSCSPISGHRSVSWYQQTPGQGLQFLFEYFSETQRNKGNFPGRFSGRQFSNSRSEMNVSTLELGDSALYLCASSLSGTSADTQYFGPGTRLTVL.

This clonotype was observed at least ten times. The rearrangement uses TRBV4-2 and TRBJ2-4; D remains unclear. The length of the CDR3 is 17 residues. Trimming left V 0 bases short and J 0 bases short, with 12 bases between. Germline assignment: CDR1 LGHNA and CDR2 YNFKEQ. The CDR3 DNA sequence: TGTGCCAGCAGCCAAGAAGGGCAGGATACAGCCAAAAACATTCAGTACTTC. Residues: CASSQEGQDTAKNIQYF.

This clonotype was detected once. The rearrangement uses TRBV20-1 and TRBJ1-2, with D uncertain. V dropped 1 base and J dropped 2 bases, with 8 bases sitting between them. CDR1 DFQATT and CDR2 SNEGSKA come from the germline V gene (reference sequence). The length of the CDR3 is 13 residues. CDR3 sequence: CSARVWFNYGYTF. CDR3 DNA sequence: TGCAGTGCTAGAGTTTGGTTCAACTATGGCTACACCTTC.

This clonotype appeared many times. The V call is TRBV7-3, the J call TRBJ2-1; 7 bases line up with TRBD1. V lost 4 bases to trimming and J lost 5 bases; unmatched junction nucleotides: 17. The CDR3 is 18 amino acids. From germline, CDR1 is SGHTA and CDR2 FQGTGA. CDR3 sequence (DNA): TGTGCCAGCAGCTCCCTCTTATCGGACAGGAAATTTAACAATGAGCAGTTCTTC. This translates into CASSSLLSDRKFNNEQFF.

The CDR3 DNA reads as TGCAGTGCTAGAGCACAAAAGCGGGCCCCGGGAAACAGCATCTATGGCTACACCTTC. Translated, it gives CSARAQKRAPGNSIYGYTF. The chain carries TRBV20-1 and TRBJ1-2; D is unclear. This CDR3 is built from 19 residues. Trimming shortened V by 1 base and J by 4 bases, and 28 bases separated the two germline ends. CDR1 is DFQATT, CDR2 SNEGSKA, per germline (reference sequence).

This clonotype was recorded a few times. V is TRBV12-3 or TRBV12-4 and J is TRBJ1-1; D uncertain. The CDR3 runs to 14 residues. V was clipped by 3 bases and J by 0 bases, with 8 bases between them. This chain's CDR3 is CASSFIRVNTEAFF. In nucleotides, the CDR3 is TGTGCCAGCAGTTTCATTCGGGTGAACACTGAAGCTTTCTTT.

This clonotype appeared many times. The chain links TRBV7-3 to TRBJ2-3; D may be TRBD2 (6 bases). Between the trimmed V and J ends, which lost 2 bases and 6 bases, there was a span of 12 bases. Germline V gene sequence: CDR1 SGHTA, CDR2 FQGTGA. The CDR3 runs to 14 residues. CDR3 nucleotides: TGTGCCAGCAGCTTAGGGCTAGCGCTGGATACGCAGTATTTT. It codes for CASSLGLALDTQYF.